This T cell receptor (beta chain) was identified in a study of blood T cells in healthy people across ages. It was with a sample-barcoded 5' primer and a J-beta primer mix that a second PCR of roughly 6 to 11 cycles was run. MiXCR, applied by TCRdb to the 5' RACE reads, yields one record per CDR3 protein. The sample lists over 1,500,000 distinct CDR3 sequences, 35% to 50% occurring once. The CDR3 runs to 15 residues. Germline V gene sequence: CDR1 SGDLS, CDR2 YYNGEE. The specimen sequenced was blood. The chain joins TRBV9 to TRBJ2-7; possible D gene TRBD2, 7 bases. The J call may not be correct, given that the DNA end is closer to TRBJ2-5. This TCR derives from a human donor in good health. CDR3: CASDTEGGGEETQYF. The CDR3 DNA sequence: TGTGCCAGCGATACTGAAGGAGGGGGGGAAGAGACCCAGTACTTC.